This note documents a single T cell receptor beta chain sequence. The antigen is unknown. Assay execution proceeded at the deep level. Profiled with immunoSEQ multiplex PCR; TCRdb holds only in-frame clones, not every one. The sample lists hundreds of thousands of clones, 96% occurring once. CDR1 SEHNR and CDR2 FQNEAQ come from the germline V gene (reference sequence). CDR3 length equals 17 residues. Unmatched junction bases numbered 7, after V lost 1 base and J lost 6 bases. The data originate from a study of shared clonotypes between healthy human individuals. CD45RO-negative, CCR7-selected cells formed the naive CD8 fraction, which excluded terminally differentiated effector memory CD45RA+ cells. Each sample came from a Caucasian adult donor living in Nashville, Tennessee. General observations from the study: A generally larger estimated richness was seen in naive subsets than in memory subsets.

This chain uses TRBV7-9 with TRBJ2-7; 15 bases fit TRBD2. What was sequenced was naive CD8+ T cells sorted from blood. The receptor comes from a woman aged 25 to 39 in good health. This chain's CDR3 is CASSLGGLAGGTPEQYF. CDR3 DNA: TGTGCCAGCAGCTTAGGGGGACTAGCGGGAGGTACACCCGAGCAGTACTTC.